The next 24 T cell receptor beta chains were all read from a single sample in a study of blood T cells in healthy people across ages. A second roughly 7 to 12 cycle PCR used barcoded and J-beta primers. TCRdb processed the 5' RACE reads anew with MiXCR; each CDR3 protein has one entry. The repertoire includes roughly 680,000 distinct CDR3 sequences, roughly half of them detected once, and roughly 14% sits in the top ten. Sequenced: blood. The source is a woman older than 75 in good health.

This clonotype turned up a few times. The chain employs TRBV2 and TRBJ1-6; D is uncertain. V was trimmed by 7 bases and J by 6 bases, leaving 4 bases between them. The CDR3 totals 11 residues. The germline V gene encodes CDR1 SNHLY and CDR2 FYNNEI. Here the CDR3 reads CASTGNSPLHF. DNA of the CDR3: TGTGCCAGCACGGGTAATTCACCCCTCCACTTT.

In its sample, this clonotype was seen a few times. V gene TRBV18 combines with J gene TRBJ1-6; TRBD1 might be the D (5 bases). V dropped 3 bases and J dropped 6 bases, with 6 bases sitting between them. The CDR3 extends over 13 amino acids. Per the germline V gene, CDR1 is KGHSH and CDR2 is LQKENI. For the CDR3, the DNA is TGTGCCAGCTCACCCGGGGCTAATTCACCCCTCCACTTT. The encoded protein is CASSPGANSPLHF.

This clonotype was observed at least ten times. V usage is TRBV12-3 or TRBV12-4 and J usage is TRBJ2-5, with 13 bases identical to TRBD2. V lost 5 bases to trimming and J lost 4 bases; unmatched junction nucleotides: 1. This CDR3 is built from 14 residues. CDR3 in DNA: TGTGCCAGCAGTCGGACTAGCGGGAGAGAGACCCAGTACTTC. It translates to CASSRTSGRETQYF.

The rearrangement joins TRBV20-1 to TRBJ2-2; maybe TRBD2 (5 bases). The CDR3 covers 12 residues. V was shortened by 6 bases and J by 5 bases, with 10 bases between the two germline ends. The germline V gene has CDR1 DFQATT and CDR2 SNEGSKA (reference sequence). This chain's CDR3 is CSAPGGTGELFF. The CDR3 bases are TGCAGTGCCCCTGGCGGGACCGGGGAGCTGTTTTTT.

The chain joins TRBV29-1 to TRBJ1-2, with unresolved D. Per germline, CDR1 SQVTM and CDR2 ANQGSEA. V lost 7 bases to trimming and J lost 7 bases, with 19 bases between them. This CDR3 contains 13 residues. The CDR3 here is CSARHGRGSGYTF. Here the CDR3 DNA reads TGCAGCGCCCGACACGGTCGAGGTAGTGGCTACACCTTC.

J is TRBJ2-7 and V is TRBV18, with TRBD2 matching over 13 bases. The CDR3 loop spans 15 amino acids. V was clipped by 5 bases and J by 3 bases; unmatched bases: 4. Germline CDR1 and CDR2: KGHSH and LQKENI. CDR3 residues: CASSTWTSGGYEQYF. The CDR3 coding sequence is TGTGCCAGCTCAACCTGGACTAGCGGGGGCTACGAGCAGTACTTC. The variable domain in full, with the rest retrieved from reference TRBV18 and TRBJ2-7, is NAGVMQNPRHLVRRRGQEARLRCSPMKGHSHVYWYRQLPEEGLKFMVYLQKENIIDESGMPKERFSAEFPKEGPSILRIQQVVRGDSAAYFCASSTWTSGGYEQYFGPGTRLTVT.

The chain joins TRBV20-1 to TRBJ1-2; D may be TRBD1 (5 bases). The germline gives CDR1 DFQATT, CDR2 SNEGSKA (reference sequence). The CDR3 is made up of 13 amino acids. V shed 3 bases and J shed 1 base, with 9 bases lying between them. CDR3 bases: TGCAGTGCTAGTGGGGGGAATAACTATGGCTACACCTTC. As protein: CSASGGNNYGYTF.

This clonotype was seen many times. The chain links TRBV7-9 to TRBJ2-1; D not resolved. V gave up 7 bases and J gave up 14 bases, with 15 bases separating them. The CDR3 has 11 residues. Germline V gene data show CDR1 as SEHNR and CDR2 as FQNEAQ (reference sequence). The chain's CDR3 is CASIRGTTEFF. For the CDR3, the DNA is TGTGCCAGCATACGCGGCACGACGGAGTTCTTC. Variable domain in full (rest from reference TRBV7-9 and TRBJ2-1): DTGVSQNPRHKITKRGQNVTFRCDPISEHNRLYWYRQTLGQGPEFLTYFQNEAQLEKSRLLSDRFSAERPKGSFSTLEIQRTEQGDSAMYLCASIRGTTEFFGPGTRLTVL.

The V and J genes are TRBV12-3 or TRBV12-4 and TRBJ1-2, with 10 bases fitting TRBD1. Trimming cost V 5 bases and J 5 bases; bases outside gene matches: 17. The CDR3 has 18 residues. In DNA form, the CDR3 reads TGTGCCAGCAGTGAAGCGGGGGACAGGGGATGGGAGGGTTATGGCTACACCTTC. This codes for CASSEAGDRGWEGYGYTF.

This chain links TRBV27 with TRBJ1-2, with 7 bases fitting TRBD1. Germline V gives CDR1 MNHEY, CDR2 SMNVEV (reference sequence). This CDR3 spans 14 amino acids. V lost 5 bases to trimming and J lost 6 bases; unmatched junction nucleotides: 9. The CDR3 region has the DNA TGTGCCAGCAGTCTCACCGGGACAGCGAATGGCTACACCTTC. This codes for CASSLTGTANGYTF.

This clonotype has just one count. This rearrangement joins TRBV7-2 to TRBJ2-4, with a tentative D call TRBD1 (6 bases). The J call is uncertain, as TRBJ2-7 better fits the DNA end. The length of the CDR3 is 13 residues. The germline V gene has CDR1 SGHTA and CDR2 FQGNSA. The CDR3: CASSLWTVGEQYF. DNA for the CDR3: TGTGCCAGCAGCCTGTGGACAGTTGGCGAGCAGTACTTC.

A word on this clonotype: One base away lies a much larger clone, so this may be a sequencing read error. The chain carries TRBV14 and TRBJ2-1; 8 positions match TRBD2. This CDR3 comprises 14 residues. With V trimmed by 4 bases and J by 14 bases, 13 bases remained unmatched. CDR1 is SGHDN, CDR2 FVKESK, per germline. CDR3 in amino acids: CASSPTAQGLGKFF. The CDR3 DNA reads TGTGCCAGCAGCCCAACCGCCCAGGGACTAGGAAAGTTCTTC.

A single count supports this clonotype. A single base separates this from a much larger clone, so it may be a read error. This chain links TRBV12-3 or TRBV12-4 with TRBJ2-5, with 13 nucleotides matching TRBD2. There are 14 residues in the CDR3. With V trimmed by 6 bases and J by 9 bases, 7 bases remained unmatched. The CDR3: CASRRTSGGTAQYF. The CDR3 DNA reads as TGTGCCAGCAGACGGACTAGCGGGGGCACAGCCCAGTACTTC.

The CDR3 DNA reads TGTGCCAGCAGCTTAGCGGCTGGGGAACCCCCTCTGCACGAGCAGTACTTC. Translated, it gives CASSLAAGEPPLHEQYF. The chain employs TRBV7-2 and TRBJ2-4; D is unclear. The better agreement between TRBJ2-7 and the DNA end casts doubt on the J call. Germline values: CDR1 SGHTA, CDR2 FQGNSA. The CDR3 runs 17 residues.

The chain uses TRBV28 and TRBJ2-5; 9 nucleotides line up with TRBD2. The CDR3 is 17 residues long. V lost 0 bases to trimming and J lost 3 bases; unmatched junction nucleotides: 8. Germline loops: CDR1 MDHEN, CDR2 SYDVKM. The CDR3 nucleotides are TGTGCCAGCAGTTTATGGTTGGCTAGCGGGAAGGAAGAGACCCAGTACTTC. This sequence encodes CASSLWLASGKEETQYF.

This clonotype occurred many times. J is TRBJ2-7 and V is TRBV27, with D hard to call. Trimming took 2 bases from V and 4 from J, leaving 6 bases between them. CDR1 is MNHEY, CDR2 SMNVEV, per germline (reference sequence). The CDR3 totals 12 residues. This chain's CDR3 is CASSLNLYEQYF. The CDR3 bases are TGTGCCAGCAGTTTAAATCTATACGAGCAGTACTTC.

This clonotype has only a few counts. The V gene is TRBV5-1, the J gene TRBJ2-2, with 12 positions matching TRBD2. The CDR3 length is 16 residues. The V gene end was trimmed by 4 bases and the J gene end by 6 bases; junction bases not matched to a gene: 7. Germline lookup yields CDR1 SGHRS and CDR2 YFSETQ. The CDR3 coding sequence is TGCGCCAGCAGCCATACTAGCGGGGGGACGGCCGGGGAGCTGTTTTTT. The encoded protein is CASSHTSGGTAGELFF.

The genes are TRBV18 and TRBJ2-1; TRBD1 might be the D (5 bases). The J call may be wrong; the DNA end is better matched by TRBJ2-7. CDR1 is KGHSH, CDR2 LQKENI, per germline. This CDR3 contains 14 residues. The CDR3 region has the DNA TGTGCCAGCTCACCCCAGGGTACCTACAATGAGCAGTACTTC. This sequence encodes CASSPQGTYNEQYF.

V usage is TRBV2 and J usage is TRBJ2-3; the match to TRBD2 covers 9 bases. The germline V gene has CDR1 SNHLY and CDR2 FYNNEI. The V and J ends lost 7 bases and 5 bases, in that order; junction bases with no gene match: 7. This CDR3 region has 14 residues. The chain's CDR3 is CASTIAGVGDTQYF. The CDR3, as DNA: TGTGCCAGCACCATAGCGGGAGTGGGAGATACGCAGTATTTT.

A note on this clonotype: It may be a read error: a sequence one base away is much more abundant. CDR3 sequence: CASSMGGTGYNEQFF. CDR3 sequence (DNA): TGTGCCAGCAGTATGGGGGGTACTGGGTACAATGAGCAGTTCTTC. V and J are TRBV12-3 or TRBV12-4 and TRBJ2-1; D may be TRBD2 (6 bases). The ends were cut back, 5 bases at V and 4 bases at J, with 15 bases in the middle. This CDR3 has 15 residues.

The chain links TRBV12-3 or TRBV12-4 to TRBJ1-1; 12 bases map to TRBD1. V lost 8 bases and J lost 6; bases outside the gene matches: 7. This CDR3 contains 14 residues. CDR3 sequence (DNA): TGTGCCAGCCTCCCAGGGACAGGGGGCCCTGAAGCTTTCTTT. This translates into CASLPGTGGPEAFF.

Many counts were recorded for this clonotype. This chain links TRBV6-6 with TRBJ2-3; possibly TRBD1 for D (6 bases). The CDR3 loop spans 16 amino acids. Trimming left V 4 bases short and J 4 bases short, with 18 bases between. Germline CDR1 and CDR2: MNHNY and SVGAGI (reference sequence). CDR3 in amino acids: CASSSPKGVIADTQYF. The CDR3 DNA reads as TGTGCCAGCAGTTCCCCGAAGGGGGTAATTGCAGATACGCAGTATTTT.

With regard to this clonotype: Compared with germline, one end of the junction differs, possibly owing to a read error. The chain employs TRBV11-2 and TRBJ2-1; no definite D call. Germline V gives CDR1 SGHAT, CDR2 FQNNGV. The CDR3 spans 12 residues. Here the CDR3 reads CTSSLAQFEQFF. Here the CDR3 DNA reads TGTACCAGCAGCTTAGCACAGTTTGAGCAGTTCTTC.

This clonotype showed up many times. The chain recombines TRBV18 with TRBJ2-7; 8 nucleotides line up with TRBD2. Germline V gives CDR1 KGHSH, CDR2 LQKENI. The junction had 9 bases not matched to a gene; V was cut back by 3 bases and J by 5 bases. This CDR3 has 15 amino acids. The DNA for the CDR3 is TGTGCCAGCTCACCCATGAGCGGGAGCCGGGACGAGCAGTACTTC. As protein: CASSPMSGSRDEQYF.